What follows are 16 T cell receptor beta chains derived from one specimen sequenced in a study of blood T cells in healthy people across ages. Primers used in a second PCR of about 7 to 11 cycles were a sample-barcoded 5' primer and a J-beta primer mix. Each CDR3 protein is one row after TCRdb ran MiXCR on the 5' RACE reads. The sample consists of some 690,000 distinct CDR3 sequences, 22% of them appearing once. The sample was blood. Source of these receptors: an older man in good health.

The CDR3: CASSQVGGRLTYNEQFF. Here the CDR3 DNA reads TGTGCCAGCAGCCAAGTAGGGGGGAGGCTAACCTACAATGAGCAGTTCTTC. The gene calls are TRBV4-2 and TRBJ2-1; D tentatively fits TRBD1 or TRBD2 (6 bases each). The CDR3 has 17 residues. The V end was cut by 1 base, the J end by 2 bases, with 15 bases between. The germline CDR1 and CDR2 sequences are LGHNA and YNFKEQ.

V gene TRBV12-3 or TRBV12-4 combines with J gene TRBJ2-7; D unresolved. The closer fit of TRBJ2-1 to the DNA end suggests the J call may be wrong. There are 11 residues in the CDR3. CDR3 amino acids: CASRSNNEQFF. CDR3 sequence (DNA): TGTGCCAGCAGGAGTAACAATGAGCAGTTCTTC.

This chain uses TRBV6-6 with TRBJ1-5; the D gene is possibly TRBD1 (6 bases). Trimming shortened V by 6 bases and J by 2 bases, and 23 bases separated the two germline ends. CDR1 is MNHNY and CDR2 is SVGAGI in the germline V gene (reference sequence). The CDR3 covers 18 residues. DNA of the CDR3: TGTGCCAGCAGCCACCATATAACAGGGTTTCAGGGCAATCAGCCCCAGCATTTT. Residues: CASSHHITGFQGNQPQHF.

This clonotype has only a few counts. The CDR3, as DNA: TGTGCCAGCAGCCGACGGACCCCGGGACAGGGGGTTGAAGCTTTCTTT. Translating it yields CASSRRTPGQGVEAFF. The chain uses TRBV7-8 and TRBJ1-1; 11 bases are shared with TRBD1. J was trimmed by 7 bases and V by 5 bases; bases with no gene match: 12. CDR1 is SGHVS, CDR2 FQNEAQ, per germline. The CDR3 length is 16 residues.

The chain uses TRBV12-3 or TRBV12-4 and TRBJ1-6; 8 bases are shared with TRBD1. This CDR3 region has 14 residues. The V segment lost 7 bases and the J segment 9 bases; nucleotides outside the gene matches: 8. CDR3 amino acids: CASTFDRGRSPLHF. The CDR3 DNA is TGTGCCAGCACCTTCGACAGGGGACGTTCACCCCTCCACTTT.

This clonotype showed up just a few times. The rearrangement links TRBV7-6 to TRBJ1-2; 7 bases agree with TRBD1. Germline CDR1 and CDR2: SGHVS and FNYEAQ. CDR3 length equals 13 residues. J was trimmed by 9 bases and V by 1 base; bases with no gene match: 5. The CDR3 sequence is CASSLVQGERYTF. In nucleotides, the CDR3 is TGTGCCAGCAGCTTAGTCCAGGGGGAACGCTACACCTTC.

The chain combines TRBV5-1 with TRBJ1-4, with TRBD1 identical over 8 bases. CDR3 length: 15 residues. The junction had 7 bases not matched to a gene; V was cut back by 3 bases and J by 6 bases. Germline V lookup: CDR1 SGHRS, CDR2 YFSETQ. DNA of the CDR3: TGCGCCAGCAGCTGGACAGGGAACCTAGATGAAAAACTGTTTTTT. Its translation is CASSWTGNLDEKLFF.

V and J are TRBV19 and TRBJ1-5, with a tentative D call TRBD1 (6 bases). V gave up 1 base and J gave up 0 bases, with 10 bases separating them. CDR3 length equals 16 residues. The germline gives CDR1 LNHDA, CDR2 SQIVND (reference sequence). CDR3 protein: CASSIGQAYSNQPQHF. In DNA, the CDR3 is TGTGCCAGTAGTATAGGACAGGCTTATAGCAATCAGCCCCAGCATTTT.

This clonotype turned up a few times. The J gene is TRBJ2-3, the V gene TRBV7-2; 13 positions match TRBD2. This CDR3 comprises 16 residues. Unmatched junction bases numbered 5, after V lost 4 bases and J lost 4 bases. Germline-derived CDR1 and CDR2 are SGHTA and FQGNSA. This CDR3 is CASSSRTSGSADTQYF. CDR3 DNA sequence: TGTGCCAGCAGCTCTCGGACTAGCGGGAGCGCAGATACGCAGTATTTT.

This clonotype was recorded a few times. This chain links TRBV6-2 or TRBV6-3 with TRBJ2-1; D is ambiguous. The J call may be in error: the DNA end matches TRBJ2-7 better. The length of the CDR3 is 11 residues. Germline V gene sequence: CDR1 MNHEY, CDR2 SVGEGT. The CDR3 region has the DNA TGTGCCAGCACCCAGTCGGAAGAGCAGTACTTC. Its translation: CASTQSEEQYF.

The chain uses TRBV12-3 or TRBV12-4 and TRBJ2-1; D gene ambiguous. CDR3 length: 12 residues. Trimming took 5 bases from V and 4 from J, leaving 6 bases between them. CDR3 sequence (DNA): TGTGCCAGCAGTAAAGCATACAATGAGCAGTTCTTC. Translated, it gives CASSKAYNEQFF.

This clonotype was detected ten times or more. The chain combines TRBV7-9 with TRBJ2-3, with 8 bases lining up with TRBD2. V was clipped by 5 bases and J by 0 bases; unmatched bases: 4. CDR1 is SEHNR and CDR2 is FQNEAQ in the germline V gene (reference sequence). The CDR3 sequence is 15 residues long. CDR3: CASSPGLASTDTQYF. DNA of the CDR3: TGTGCCAGCAGCCCAGGACTAGCTAGCACAGATACGCAGTATTTT.

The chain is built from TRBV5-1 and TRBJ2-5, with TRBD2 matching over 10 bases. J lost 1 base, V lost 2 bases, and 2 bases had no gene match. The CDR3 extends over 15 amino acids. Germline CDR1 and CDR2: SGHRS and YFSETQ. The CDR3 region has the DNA TGCGCCAGCAGCTTTAGCGGGGGGCCCCAAGAGACCCAGTACTTC. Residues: CASSFSGGPQETQYF.

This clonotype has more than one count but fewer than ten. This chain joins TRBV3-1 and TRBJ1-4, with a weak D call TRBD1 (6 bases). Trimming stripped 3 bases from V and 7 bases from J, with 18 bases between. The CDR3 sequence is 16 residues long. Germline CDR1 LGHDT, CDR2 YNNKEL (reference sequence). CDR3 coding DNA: TGTGCCAGCAGCCAGGGCGCTGGGGGGCGCGGTGAAAAACTGTTTTTT. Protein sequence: CASSQGAGGRGEKLFF.

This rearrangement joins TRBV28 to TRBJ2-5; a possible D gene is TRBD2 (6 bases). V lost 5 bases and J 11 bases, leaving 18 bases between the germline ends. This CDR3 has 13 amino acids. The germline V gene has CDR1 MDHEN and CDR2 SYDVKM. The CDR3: CASSLRGGDEQYF. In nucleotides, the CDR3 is TGTGCCAGCAGTCTCCGGGGAGGCGATGAGCAGTACTTC.

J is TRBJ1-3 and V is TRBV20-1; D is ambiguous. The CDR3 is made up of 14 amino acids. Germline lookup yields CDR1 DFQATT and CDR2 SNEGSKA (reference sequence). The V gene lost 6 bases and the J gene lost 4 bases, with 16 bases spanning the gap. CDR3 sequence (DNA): TGCAGTGCCCACGACAATTCGCGGGGAAACACCATATATTTT. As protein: CSAHDNSRGNTIYF.